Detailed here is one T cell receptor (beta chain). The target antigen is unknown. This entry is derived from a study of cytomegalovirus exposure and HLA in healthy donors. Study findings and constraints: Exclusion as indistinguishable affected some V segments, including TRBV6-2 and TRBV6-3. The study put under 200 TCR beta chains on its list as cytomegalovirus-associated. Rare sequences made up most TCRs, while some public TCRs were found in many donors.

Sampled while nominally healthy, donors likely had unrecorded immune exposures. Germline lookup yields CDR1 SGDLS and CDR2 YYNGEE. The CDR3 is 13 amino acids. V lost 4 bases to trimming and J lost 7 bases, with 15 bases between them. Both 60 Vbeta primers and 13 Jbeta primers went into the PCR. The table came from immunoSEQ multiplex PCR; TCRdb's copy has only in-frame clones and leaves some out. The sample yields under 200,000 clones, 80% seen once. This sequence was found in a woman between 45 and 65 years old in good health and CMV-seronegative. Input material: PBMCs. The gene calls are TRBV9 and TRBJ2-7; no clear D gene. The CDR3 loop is CASSPAPAREQYF. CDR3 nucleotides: TGTGCCAGCAGCCCAGCCCCTGCTAGGGAGCAGTACTTC. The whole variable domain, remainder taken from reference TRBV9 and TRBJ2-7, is DSGVTQTPKHLITATGQRVTLRCSPRSGDLSVYWYQQSLDQGLQFLIQYYNGEERAKGNILERFSAQQFPDLHSELNLSSLELGDSALYFCASSPAPAREQYFGPGTRLTVT.